This T cell receptor (beta chain) was sequenced for a study of blood T cell repertoires in COVID-19. Study background: In each case, the material was cDNA or gDNA derived from T cells, B-cell-depleted T cells, or PBMCs.

The CDR3 loop spans 15 amino acids. V shed 8 bases and J shed 2 bases, with 16 bases lying between them. The V gene's germline CDR1 is LNHDA and CDR2 SQIVND (reference sequence). Data came from immunoSEQ multiplex PCR; TCRdb stores just in-frame clones and leaves some out. This table has more than 250,000 clones, approximately 90% appearing once. This clone showed up just once. The V and J genes are TRBV19 and TRBJ2-1, with D perhaps TRBD2 (5 bases). What was sequenced was PBMCs or T cells enriched from blood (not recorded which). The TCR sequence derives from a woman aged 40 to 55 who had recovered from COVID-19. The CDR3 DNA sequence: TGTGCCAGTCTTCCCCGGGGAGCGCCCTACAATGAGCAGTTCTTC. It specifies CASLPRGAPYNEQFF.